This T cell receptor (beta chain) was obtained from a study of control samples from healthy donors and cancer patients. CDR3 length equals 16 residues. Deletions cut 5 bases from V and 0 bases from J, with 14 bases between. The germline V gene encodes CDR1 MNHNY and CDR2 SVGAGI (reference sequence). Sequencing was performed with immunoSEQ multiplex PCR; in TCRdb, only in-frame clones are kept and a portion is missing. The sample yields about 80,000 clones, roughly nine tenths seen once. The rearrangement uses TRBV6-6 and TRBJ1-5; unclear D gene. The sequenced sample was blood. This clonotype was sampled from a man aged 45 to 65 in good health. CDR3 amino acids: CASSGRGSGSNQPQHF. DNA for the CDR3: TGTGCCAGCAGTGGACGGGGAAGCGGTAGCAATCAGCCCCAGCATTTT.